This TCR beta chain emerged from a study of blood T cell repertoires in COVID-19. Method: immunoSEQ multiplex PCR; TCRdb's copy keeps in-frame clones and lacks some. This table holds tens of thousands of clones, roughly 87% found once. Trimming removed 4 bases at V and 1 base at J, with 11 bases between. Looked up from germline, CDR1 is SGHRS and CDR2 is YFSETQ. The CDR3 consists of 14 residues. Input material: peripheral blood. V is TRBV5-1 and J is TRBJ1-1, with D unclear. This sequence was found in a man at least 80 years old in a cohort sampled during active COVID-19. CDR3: CASSQEGANTEAFF. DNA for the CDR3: TGCGCCAGCAGCCAGGAGGGAGCGAACACTGAAGCTTTCTTT.